This T cell receptor (beta chain) is drawn from a study of neurological immune-mediated disorders. Study-wide findings and caveats: No CDR3 amino acid sequences recurred among expanded clones across subjects, suggesting private repertoires in all groups. The study found the most TCR clonal expansion in HTLV-1-associated myelopathy and the least in multiple sclerosis, below healthy controls.

TCRdb passed the 5' RACE reads through MiXCR, listing each CDR3 protein once. The data hold about 38,000 distinct CDR3 sequences, with 4.8% observed a single time. Ten or more counts support this clonotype. Its antigen is still unknown. This CDR3 contains 17 residues. The germline gives CDR1 SGHNT, CDR2 YYREEE (reference sequence). J gave up 1 base and V 4 bases, and 8 bases lay outside the gene matches. V is TRBV5-4 and J is TRBJ1-2; 12 nucleotides agree with TRBD1. This TCR derives from a man in his late teens or twenties in good health. Sequences were obtained from CD4+ T cells from blood. This chain's CDR3 is CASSRGGQGAINYGYTF. The CDR3 DNA follows: TGTGCCAGCAGCCGAGGGGGACAGGGGGCGATTAACTATGGCTACACCTTC.